Listed below are T cell receptor beta chains from one sample, sequenced in a study of blood T cell repertoires in COVID-19. Using immunoSEQ multiplex PCR, the repertoire was profiled, and TCRdb retains in-frame clones only, with some absent. The sample has 95,000 or so clones; roughly 90% are singletons. The sample consisted of peripheral blood. The receptors were gathered from a woman in her seventies with acute or convalescent COVID-19. CDR3s include the opening cysteine and the closing phenylalanine or tryptophan. The D gene is left open where the match is weak. Clone size is given for some rows only: seen once, a few or many times, or a class if the clone is expanded.

13,.,TRBJ1-5,TRBV18,.,CASSPQGDQPQHF,TGTGCCAGCTCCCCACAGGGAGATCAGCCCCAGCATTTT
16,TRBD1,TRBJ1-6,TRBV28,few,CASSFRTGGGNSPLHF,TGTGCCAGCAGTTTTAGGACAGGGGGCGGAAATTCACCCCTCCACTTT
17,.,TRBJ2-3,TRBV24-1,.,CATSGGGTATSTDTQYF,TGTGCCACCAGTGGAGGCGGGACGGCTACGAGCACAGATACGCAGTATTTT
12,.,TRBJ1-6,TRBV2,.,CASSLDNSPLHF,TGTGCCAGCAGCCTAGATAATTCACCCCTCCACTTT
14,TRBD2,TRBJ2-7,TRBV27,once,CASGGLAVAYEQYF,TGTGCCAGCGGTGGACTAGCGGTGGCCTACGAGCAGTACTTC
15,.,TRBJ2-5,TRBV4-1,.,CASSQVGRDQETQYF,TGCGCCAGCAGCCAAGTGGGCAGGGACCAAGAGACCCAGTACTTC
15,TRBD2,TRBJ2-3,TRBV7-2,.,CASSLGGSGGDTQYF,TGTGCCAGCAGCTTAGGCGGGAGCGGTGGAGATACGCAGTATTTT
15,.,TRBJ2-2,TRBV28,.,CASSFRRRRSGELFF,TGTGCCAGCAGTTTCCGGCGGCGTCGGTCCGGGGAGCTGTTTTTT
15,.,TRBJ1-1,TRBV28,few,CASSLVLGALTEAFF,TGTGCCAGCAGTTTGGTATTGGGGGCGCTGACTGAAGCTTTCTTT
15,.,TRBJ2-2,TRBV4-1,.,CASNRGGVNTGELFF,TGCGCCAGCAACCGGGGCGGGGTGAACACCGGGGAGCTGTTTTTT
16,TRBD1,TRBJ1-5,TRBV18,once,CASSPGDRVRNQPQHF,TGTGCCAGCTCACCGGGGGACAGGGTTCGCAATCAGCCCCAGCATTTT
15,.,TRBJ2-3,TRBV15,.,CATSPTNGYTDTQYF,TGTGCCACCAGCCCAACTAACGGGTACACAGATACGCAGTATTTT
15,TRBD2,TRBJ2-1,TRBV5-1,.,CASSLALAAYNEQFF,TGCGCCAGCAGCTTAGCCCTAGCGGCCTACAATGAGCAGTTCTTC
14,.,TRBJ2-7,TRBV6-6,.,CASSYPRGGDEQYF,TGTGCCAGCAGTTACCCCCGAGGGGGGGACGAGCAGTACTTC
13,.,TRBJ2-5,TRBV24-1,.,CATSGGLVKTQYF,TGTGCCACCAGTGGTGGCCTCGTAAAGACCCAGTACTTC
16,TRBD1,TRBJ1-2,TRBV27,.,CASRTGTGGGNYGYTF,TGTGCCAGCAGGACAGGGACAGGGGGGGGTAACTATGGCTACACCTTC
13,TRBD1,TRBJ1-6,TRBV3-1/TRBV3-2,.,CAIGDRENSPLHF,TGTGCCATCGGGGACAGGGAAAATTCACCCCTCCACTTT
11,.,TRBJ2-3,TRBV18,.,CASSEADTQYF,TGTGCCAGCTCAGAGGCTGATACGCAGTATTTT
14,TRBD1,TRBJ2-7,TRBV5-1,once,CASSSRDRGYEQYF,TGCGCCAGCAGCTCCCGGGACAGGGGGTACGAGCAGTACTTC
15,.,TRBJ1-2,TRBV5-4,.,CASSLGGGSSYGYTF,TGTGCCAGCAGCTTGGGGGGGGGCTCTTCCTATGGCTACACCTTC
15,TRBD2,TRBJ2-1,TRBV5-1,.,CASSPTSVSYNEQFF,TGCGCCAGCAGCCCGACTAGCGTCTCCTACAATGAGCAGTTCTTC
16,TRBD2,TRBJ2-1,TRBV4-2,.,CASRTAGGGAYNEQFF,TGTGCCAGCAGAACCGCAGGCGGGGGGGCTTACAATGAGCAGTTCTTC
14,TRBD2,TRBJ2-3,TRBV10-3,once,CAISAGGQFDTQYF,TGTGCCATCAGTGCGGGAGGGCAGTTCGATACGCAGTATTTT
15,.,TRBJ1-6,TRBV6-1,.,CASSETAAYNSPLHF,TGTGCCAGCAGTGAAACAGCAGCCTATAATTCACCCCTCCACTTT
14,TRBD1,TRBJ1-1,TRBV6-1,.,CASSEMGQGAEAFF,TGTGCCAGCAGTGAAATGGGACAGGGGGCTGAAGCTTTCTTT
16,TRBD2,TRBJ2-1,TRBV25-1,.,CASSAGLAEPYNEQFF,TGTGCCAGCAGTGCCGGACTAGCGGAACCCTACAATGAGCAGTTCTTC
15,.,TRBJ2-5,TRBV3-1/TRBV3-2,.,CASSHDSLSQETQYF,TGTGCCAGCAGCCACGACAGCCTCTCCCAAGAGACCCAGTACTTC
15,TRBD1,TRBJ1-2,TRBV24-1,.,CATSGRGQGDYGYTF,TGTGCCACCAGTGGCCGGGGGCAGGGGGACTATGGCTACACCTTC
16,.,TRBJ2-7,TRBV18,few,CASSPRETLTGYEQYF,TGTGCCAGCTCACCGAGGGAAACGCTCACTGGGTACGAGCAGTACTTC
16,TRBD1,TRBJ2-3,TRBV10-2,once,CASSGRQGVGADTQYF,TGCGCCAGCAGTGGACGACAGGGCGTTGGGGCAGATACGCAGTATTTT
13,.,TRBJ1-2,TRBV20-1,.,CSASSHPLSGYTF,TGCAGTGCTAGTTCCCACCCGTTAAGCGGCTACACCTTC
15,TRBD1,TRBJ2-1,TRBV4-2,.,CASSQGQGAYNEQFF,TGTGCCAGCAGCCAAGGACAGGGGGCCTACAATGAGCAGTTCTTC
13,.,TRBJ2-7,TRBV5-5,.,CASSRNRGGEQYF,TGTGCCAGCAGCCGGAACAGGGGAGGCGAGCAGTACTTC
15,.,TRBJ2-7,TRBV5-1,.,CASSLDHPGNYEQYF,TGCGCCAGCAGCTTGGACCATCCGGGGAACTACGAGCAGTACTTC
16,.,TRBJ1-5,TRBV19,.,CASSIEAPPYNQPQHF,TGTGCCAGTAGTATCGAGGCACCCCCCTACAATCAGCCCCAGCATTTT
17,.,TRBJ2-2,TRBV5-1,.,CASSGRGTVPNTGELFF,TGCGCCAGCTCGGGGCGCGGGACAGTACCGAACACCGGGGAGCTGTTTTTT
16,.,TRBJ1-2,TRBV6-5,once,CASSYAPRRPGYGYTF,TGTGCCAGCAGTTACGCCCCCCGGCGCCCGGGCTATGGCTACACCTTC
16,.,TRBJ1-6,TRBV3-1/TRBV3-2,.,CASSHQNRVSYSPLHF,TGTGCCAGCAGCCACCAAAACAGGGTTTCGTATTCACCCCTCCACTTT
15,TRBD2,TRBJ2-3,TRBV2,.,CASSVGTSGTDTQYF,TGTGCCAGCAGTGTTGGGACTAGCGGCACAGATACGCAGTATTTT
15,TRBD1,TRBJ2-2,TRBV2,.,CASREGTGGTGELFF,TGTGCCAGCAGAGAAGGGACAGGAGGGACCGGGGAGCTGTTTTTT
16,.,TRBJ1-4,TRBV13,.,CASSPSGGATNEKLFF,TGTGCCAGCAGCCCCTCGGGGGGTGCAACTAATGAAAAACTGTTTTTT